The source of this TCR beta chain is a study of T-cell memory formation after mild COVID-19. There are a few counts of this clonotype. Its target is unknown. Findings and caveats of the study: A subset of responding clones appeared in pre-infection memory, suggesting cross-reactive memory joined. The second-wave clones peaking on day 37 were not confirmed as SARS-CoV-2-specific.

V dropped 6 bases and J dropped 6; count of bases not matched to a gene: 7. The CDR3 contains 14 residues. Using its own MiXCR run on the 5' RACE reads, TCRdb lists one record per CDR3 protein. The data show some 300,000 distinct CDR3 sequences, about 20% seen once. Sequenced material: PBMCs or a T cell subset sorted from them (not recorded which). This receptor was taken from a man younger than 35 who had mild COVID-19 (a few samples of this study predate the infection). Cell type and time point are not known. The V gene is TRBV12-3 or TRBV12-4, the J gene TRBJ1-5; 8 positions match TRBD1. The CDR3 bases are TGTGCCAGCAGCCGTACAGGGGGGGGTCAGCCCCAGCATTTT. Translating gives CASSRTGGGQPQHF.